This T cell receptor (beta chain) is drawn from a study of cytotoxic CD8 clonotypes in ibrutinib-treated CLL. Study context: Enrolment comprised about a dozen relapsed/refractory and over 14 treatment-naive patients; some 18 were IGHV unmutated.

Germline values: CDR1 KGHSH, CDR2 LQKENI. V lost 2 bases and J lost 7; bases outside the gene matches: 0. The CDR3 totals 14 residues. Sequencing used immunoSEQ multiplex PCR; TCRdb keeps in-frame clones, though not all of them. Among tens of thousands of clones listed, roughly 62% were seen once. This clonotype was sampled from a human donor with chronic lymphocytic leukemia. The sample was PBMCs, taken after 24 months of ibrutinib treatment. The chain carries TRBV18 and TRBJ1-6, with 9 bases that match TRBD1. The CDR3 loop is CASSPGTGNSPLHF. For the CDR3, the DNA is TGTGCCAGCTCACCAGGGACAGGGAATTCACCCCTCCACTTT.